The clone carrying this T cell receptor beta chain came up a few times. TCRdb passed the RT-PCR reads through MiXCR, listing each CDR3 protein once. The sample lists about 700,000 distinct CDR3 sequences, 14% occurring once. Trimming removed 5 bases at V and 4 bases at J, with 9 bases between. The CDR3 contains 12 residues. The germline gives CDR1 DFQATT, CDR2 SNEGSKA (reference sequence). The sequence derives from a female donor in good health, serving as a healthy control. The chain employs TRBV20-1 and TRBJ1-5, with D perhaps TRBD1 (6 bases). Sequenced sample: memory CD4+ T cells from blood. DNA of the CDR3: TGCAGTGCTTTACAGGGAAATCAGCCCCAGCATTTT. Its translation is CSALQGNQPQHF.